This TCR beta chain was observed in a study of blood T cell repertoires in COVID-19. In the study overall: Sample material is recorded as cDNA or gDNA derived from T cells, B-cell-depleted T cells, or PBMCs.

Original processing methods: Reference gene primer amplification gave nucleated cell count estimates. Method: immunoSEQ multiplex PCR; TCRdb's copy keeps in-frame clones and lacks some. The DNA gave D and trimming, while V, J and clone size come from that table. Among 45,000 to 50,000 clones, more than 80% were seen once, and the ten largest hold 8% to 9%. Losses at the gene ends were 3 bases for V and 5 bases for J; bases not matched to a gene: 5. Germline V gives CDR1 KGHSH, CDR2 LQKENI. The CDR3 has 14 residues. This chain uses TRBV18 with TRBJ2-5; 8 nucleotides align to TRBD1. Sequenced material: peripheral blood. This TCR was recovered from a man older than 75 in a cohort sampled during active COVID-19. The CDR3 DNA reads TGTGCCAGCTCACCCTTGCCAGGGGGCGAGACCCAGTACTTC. Its translation: CASSPLPGGETQYF.